The source of this TCR beta chain is a study of CD4 T cell repertoires in COVID-19. This clone has just a few counts. CDR3 length: 14 residues. Germline assignment: CDR1 LNHDA and CDR2 SQIVND (reference sequence). Trimming shortened V by 5 bases and J by 7 bases, and 12 bases separated the two germline ends. Using immunoSEQ multiplex PCR, the repertoire was profiled, and TCRdb retains in-frame clones only, with some absent. In the table there are approximately 75,000 clones, roughly 80% of which are singletons. Sequencing was done directly on freshly isolated, uncultured memory T cells. The origin of this receptor is a human donor who had COVID-19. The sequences come from CD4+ T cells from peripheral blood, collected after recovery from COVID-19. The rearrangement joins TRBV19 to TRBJ1-6; D ambiguous. In nucleotides, the CDR3 is TGTGCCAGTAGTTTCGGGCGGCAGAATTCACCCCTCCACTTT. Encoded protein: CASSFGRQNSPLHF.